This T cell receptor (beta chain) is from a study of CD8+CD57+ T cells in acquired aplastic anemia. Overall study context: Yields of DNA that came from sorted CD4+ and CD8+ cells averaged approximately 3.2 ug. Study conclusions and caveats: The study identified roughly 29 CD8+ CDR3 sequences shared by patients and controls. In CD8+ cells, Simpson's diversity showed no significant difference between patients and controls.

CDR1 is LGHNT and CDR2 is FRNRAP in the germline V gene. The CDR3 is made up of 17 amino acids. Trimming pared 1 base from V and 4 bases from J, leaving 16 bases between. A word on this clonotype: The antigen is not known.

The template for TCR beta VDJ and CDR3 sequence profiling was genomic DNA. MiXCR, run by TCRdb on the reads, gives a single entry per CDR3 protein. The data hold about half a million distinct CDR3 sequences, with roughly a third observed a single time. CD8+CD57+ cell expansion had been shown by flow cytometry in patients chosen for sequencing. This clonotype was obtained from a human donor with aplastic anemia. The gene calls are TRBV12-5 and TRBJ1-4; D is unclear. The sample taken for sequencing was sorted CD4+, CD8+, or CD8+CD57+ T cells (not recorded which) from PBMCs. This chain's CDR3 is CASGLAFQLGDNEKLFF. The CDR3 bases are TGTGCTAGTGGTTTGGCCTTCCAGCTCGGGGATAATGAAAAACTGTTTTTT.